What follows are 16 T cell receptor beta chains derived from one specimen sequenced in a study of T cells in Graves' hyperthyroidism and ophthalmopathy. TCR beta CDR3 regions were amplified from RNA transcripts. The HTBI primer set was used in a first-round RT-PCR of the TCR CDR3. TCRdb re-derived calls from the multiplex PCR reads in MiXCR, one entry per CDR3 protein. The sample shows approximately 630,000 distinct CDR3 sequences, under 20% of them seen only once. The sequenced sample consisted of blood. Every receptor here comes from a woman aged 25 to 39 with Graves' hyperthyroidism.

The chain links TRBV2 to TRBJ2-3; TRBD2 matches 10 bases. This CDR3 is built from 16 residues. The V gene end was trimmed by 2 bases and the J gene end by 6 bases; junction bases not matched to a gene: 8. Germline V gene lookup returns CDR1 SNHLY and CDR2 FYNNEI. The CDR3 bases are TGTGCCAGCAGTGAAATCGACCTAGCGGGAGCCGATACGCAGTATTTT. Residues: CASSEIDLAGADTQYF. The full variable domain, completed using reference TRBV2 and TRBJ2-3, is EPEVTQTPSHQVTQMGQEVILRCVPISNHLYFYWYRQILGQKVEFLVSFYNNEISEKSEIFDDQFSVERPDGSNFTLKIRSTKLEDSAMYFCASSEIDLAGADTQYFGPGTRLTVL.

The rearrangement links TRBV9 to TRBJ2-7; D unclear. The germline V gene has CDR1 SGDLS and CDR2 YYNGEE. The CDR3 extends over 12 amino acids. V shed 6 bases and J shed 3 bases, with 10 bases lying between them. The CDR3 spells CASTVLSYEQYF. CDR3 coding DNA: TGTGCCAGCACCGTTTTAAGCTACGAGCAGTACTTC. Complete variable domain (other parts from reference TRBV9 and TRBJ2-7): DSGVTQTPKHLITATGQRVTLRCSPRSGDLSVYWYQQSLDQGLQFLIQYYNGEERAKGNILERFSAQQFPDLHSELNLSSLELGDSALYFCASTVLSYEQYFGPGTRLTVT.

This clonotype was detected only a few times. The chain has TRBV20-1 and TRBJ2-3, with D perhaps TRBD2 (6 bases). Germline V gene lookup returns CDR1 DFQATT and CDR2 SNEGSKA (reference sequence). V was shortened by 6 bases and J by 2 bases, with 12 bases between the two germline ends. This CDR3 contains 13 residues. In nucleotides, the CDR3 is TGCAGTGCCCCGGGACTCCTCACAGATACGCAGTATTTT. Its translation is CSAPGLLTDTQYF.

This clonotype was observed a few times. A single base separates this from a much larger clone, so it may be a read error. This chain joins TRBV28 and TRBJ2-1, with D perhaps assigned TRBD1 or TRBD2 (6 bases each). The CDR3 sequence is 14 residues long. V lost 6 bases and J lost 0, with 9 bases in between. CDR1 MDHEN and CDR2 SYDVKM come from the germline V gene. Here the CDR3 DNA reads TGTGCCAGCAGCCGGGGGCCCTCCTACAATGAGCAGTTCTTC. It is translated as CASSRGPSYNEQFF.

CDR3 sequence (DNA): TGCAGTGCTAGTCCCTGGGGACTAGCGGGAGGTGAGCAGTTCTTC. Translated, it gives CSASPWGLAGGEQFF. The V call is TRBV20-1, the J call TRBJ2-1; 15 bases match TRBD2. Per germline, CDR1 DFQATT and CDR2 SNEGSKA (reference sequence). The ends lost 3 bases at V and 9 bases at J; junction bases unmatched: 6. The CDR3 contains 15 residues.

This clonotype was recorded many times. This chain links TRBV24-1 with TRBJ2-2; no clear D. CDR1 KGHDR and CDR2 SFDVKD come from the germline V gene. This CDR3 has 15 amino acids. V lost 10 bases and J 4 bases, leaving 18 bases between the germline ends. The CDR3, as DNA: TGTGCCACTTCGTCTTCCGGGCACCTCACCGGGGAGCTGTTTTTT. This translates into CATSSSGHLTGELFF.

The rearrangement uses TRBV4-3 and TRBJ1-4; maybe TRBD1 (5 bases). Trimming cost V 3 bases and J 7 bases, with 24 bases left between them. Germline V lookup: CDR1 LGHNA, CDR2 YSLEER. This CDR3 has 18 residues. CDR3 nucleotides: TGCGCCAGCAGCCAGGATCTGCCGCGCGGGGGATCTACTGAAAAACTGTTTTTT. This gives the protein CASSQDLPRGGSTEKLFF.

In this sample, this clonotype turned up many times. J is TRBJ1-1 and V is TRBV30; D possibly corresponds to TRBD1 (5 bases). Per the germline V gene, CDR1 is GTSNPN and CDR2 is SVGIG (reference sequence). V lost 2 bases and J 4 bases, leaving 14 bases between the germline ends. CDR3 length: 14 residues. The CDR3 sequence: CAWSRGQGVTEAFF. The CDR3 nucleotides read TGTGCCTGGAGTAGGGGTCAGGGTGTCACTGAAGCTTTCTTT.

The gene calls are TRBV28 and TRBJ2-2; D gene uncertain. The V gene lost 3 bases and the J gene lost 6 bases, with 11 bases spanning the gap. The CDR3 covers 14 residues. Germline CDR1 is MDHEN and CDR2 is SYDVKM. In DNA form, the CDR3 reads TGTGCCAGCAGTTTGGGGTGGAAGGCCGGGGAGCTGTTTTTT. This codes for CASSLGWKAGELFF.

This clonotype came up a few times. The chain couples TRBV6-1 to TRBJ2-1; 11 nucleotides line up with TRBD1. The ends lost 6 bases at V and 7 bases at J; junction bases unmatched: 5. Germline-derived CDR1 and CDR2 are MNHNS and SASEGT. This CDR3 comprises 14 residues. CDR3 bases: TGTGCCAGCAGCCGGGACAGGGGGTTTAATGAGCAGTTCTTC. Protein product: CASSRDRGFNEQFF.

The CDR3 region is CASSIDGLAPNEQFF. The CDR3 bases are TGTGCCAGTAGTATAGACGGACTAGCCCCCAATGAGCAGTTCTTC. The chain recombines TRBV19 with TRBJ2-1; 8 bases agree with TRBD2. The CDR3 has 15 residues. J lost 6 bases, V lost 0 bases, and 4 bases had no gene match. Germline CDR1 is LNHDA and CDR2 is SQIVND (reference sequence).

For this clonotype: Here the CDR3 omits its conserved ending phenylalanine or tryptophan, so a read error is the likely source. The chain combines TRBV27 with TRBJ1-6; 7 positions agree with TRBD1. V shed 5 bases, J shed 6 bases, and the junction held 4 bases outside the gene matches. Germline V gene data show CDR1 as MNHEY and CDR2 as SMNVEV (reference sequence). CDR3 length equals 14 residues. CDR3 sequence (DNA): TGTGCCAGCAGTGACAGGGAACCTAATTCACCCCTCCACCTT. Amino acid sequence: CASSDREPNSPLHL.

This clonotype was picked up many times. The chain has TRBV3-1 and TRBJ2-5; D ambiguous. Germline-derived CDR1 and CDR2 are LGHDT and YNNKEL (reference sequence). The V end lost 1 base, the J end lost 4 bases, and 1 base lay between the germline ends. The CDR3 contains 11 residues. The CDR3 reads CASSQAETQYF. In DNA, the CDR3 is TGTGCCAGCAGCCAAGCAGAGACCCAGTACTTC.

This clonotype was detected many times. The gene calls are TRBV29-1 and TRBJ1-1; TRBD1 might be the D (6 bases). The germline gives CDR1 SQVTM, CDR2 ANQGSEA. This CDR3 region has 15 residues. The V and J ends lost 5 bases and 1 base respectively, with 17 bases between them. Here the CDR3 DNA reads TGCAGCGTTCGGATCCCAGGACAGAAGAACACTGAAGCTTTCTTT. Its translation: CSVRIPGQKNTEAFF.

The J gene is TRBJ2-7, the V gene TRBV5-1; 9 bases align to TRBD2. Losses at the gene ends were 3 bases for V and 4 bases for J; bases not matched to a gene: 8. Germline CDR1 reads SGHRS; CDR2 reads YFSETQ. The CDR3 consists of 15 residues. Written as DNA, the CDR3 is TGCGCCAGCAGCTCACTAGCGGGCCCCCATTACGAGCAGTACTTC. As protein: CASSSLAGPHYEQYF.

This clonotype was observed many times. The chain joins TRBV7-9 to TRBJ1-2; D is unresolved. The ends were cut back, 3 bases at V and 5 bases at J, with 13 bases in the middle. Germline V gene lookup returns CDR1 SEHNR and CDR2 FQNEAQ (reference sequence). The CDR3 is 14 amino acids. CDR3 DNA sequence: TGTGCCAGCAGCTTCGGCAGCGCCAAGTATGGCTACACCTTC. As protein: CASSFGSAKYGYTF.